This is a list of T cell receptor beta chains from one sample in a study of T cells in Graves' hyperthyroidism and ophthalmopathy. TCRdb fed the multiplex PCR reads into MiXCR, producing one record per CDR3 protein. Of some 600,000 distinct CDR3 sequences in the sample, around 13% were seen once. The sample was blood. The receptors were gathered from a woman aged 25-40 years with Graves' hyperthyroidism that later progressed to Graves' ophthalmopathy. CDR3s include the opening cysteine and the closing phenylalanine or tryptophan. D genes are given only for firm matches. A row's size may be missing; if present it is once, few, many or a size class.

size: -
D: -
J: TRBJ1-1
V: TRBV29-1
DNA: TGCAGCGTGGCCAGGGAGACTGAAGCTTTCTTT
CDR3: CSVARETEAFF

size: many
D: -
J: TRBJ2-1
V: TRBV18
DNA: TGTGCCAGCTCACCTAGCAACAATGAGCAGTTCTTC
CDR3: CASSPSNNEQFF

size: -
D: TRBD2
J: TRBJ2-7
V: TRBV28
DNA: TGTGCCAGCACTGCGGGAGCCAACTACGAGCAGTACTTC
CDR3: CASTAGANYEQYF

size: -
D: -
J: TRBJ1-1
V: TRBV5-4
DNA: TGTGCCAGCAGATCGGGAAGGGGCGTGAACACTGAAGCTTTCTTT
CDR3: CASRSGRGVNTEAFF

size: few
D: TRBD2
J: TRBJ2-3
V: TRBV20-1
DNA: TGCAGTGCTAATTCTGGACTAGACACAGATACGCAGTATTTT
CDR3: CSANSGLDTDTQYF

size: few
D: -
J: TRBJ1-1
V: TRBV12-3/TRBV12-4
DNA: TGTGCCAGCAGTTCAGTGTTGAACACTGAAGCTTTCTTT
CDR3: CASSSVLNTEAFF

size: many
D: -
J: TRBJ1-2
V: TRBV28
DNA: TGTGCCAGCAGCCCGGAGATATATGGCTACACCTTC
CDR3: CASSPEIYGYTF

size: few
D: -
J: TRBJ2-7
V: TRBV24-1
DNA: TGTGCCACCAGTGTTCAGGGCTCCTACGAGCAGTACTTC
CDR3: CATSVQGSYEQYF

size: many
D: -
J: TRBJ1-5
V: TRBV19
DNA: TGTGCCACCAATGGGATAAATCAGCCCCAGCATTTT
CDR3: CATNGINQPQHF

size: -
D: TRBD2
J: TRBJ2-3
V: TRBV13
DNA: TGTGCCAGCAGCGGAACATTACTAGCGGGAAGCACAGATACGCAGTATTTT
CDR3: CASSGTLLAGSTDTQYF

size: many
D: -
J: TRBJ2-1
V: TRBV12-3/TRBV12-4
DNA: TGTGCCAGCAGTTTCGCAGGGCAAATCGCTGAGCAGTTCTTC
CDR3: CASSFAGQIAEQFF

size: many
D: -
J: TRBJ1-2
V: TRBV20-1
DNA: TGCAGTGCTACCGCCGGGACAACAGACGGGAGTGGCTACACCTTC
CDR3: CSATAGTTDGSGYTF

size: many
D: -
J: TRBJ1-2
V: TRBV2
DNA: TGTGCCAGCCGGGCCTATGGCTACACCTTC
CDR3: CASRAYGYTF

size: few
D: -
J: TRBJ2-1
V: TRBV7-3
DNA: TGTGCCAGCAGCTTAAATTCCGTGGGAGTCTCCAATGAGCAGTTCTTC
CDR3: CASSLNSVGVSNEQFF

size: -
D: -
J: TRBJ1-1
V: TRBV7-9
DNA: TGTGCCAGCAGTACCGGGACGGACACTGAAGCTTTCTTT
CDR3: CASSTGTDTEAFF

size: many
D: -
J: TRBJ2-1
V: TRBV19
DNA: TGTGCCAGTCGCCGCCGAGGGGAGAATGAGCAGTTCTTC
CDR3: CASRRRGENEQFF

size: -
D: TRBD2
J: TRBJ2-7
V: TRBV4-1
DNA: TGCGCCAGCAGCCCCACTAGCGGGAGGACCTCCTACGAGCAGTACTTC
CDR3: CASSPTSGRTSYEQYF

size: few
D: -
J: TRBJ2-1
V: TRBV5-4
DNA: TGTGCCAGCAGCTTGGGAGGCAGGGAGGATGAGCAGTTCTTC
CDR3: CASSLGGREDEQFF

size: few
D: -
J: TRBJ2-3
V: TRBV4-1
DNA: TGCGCCAGCAGCCAAGATTTGGCTAGCCTTGCAGATACGCAGTATTTT
CDR3: CASSQDLASLADTQYF

size: many
D: -
J: TRBJ1-6
V: TRBV20-1
DNA: TGCAGTGCTAGAGATGGGCAGGGGCCAAGAGAGAATTCACCCCTCCACTTT
CDR3: CSARDGQGPRENSPLHF

size: many
D: TRBD1
J: TRBJ2-7
V: TRBV12-3/TRBV12-4
DNA: TGTGCCAGCAGTTTAGCTGGGGACAGGGTTTACGAGCAGTACTTC
CDR3: CASSLAGDRVYEQYF

size: many
D: TRBD1
J: TRBJ1-1
V: TRBV19
DNA: TGTGCCAGTAGTATAGGACAGGGAGTCCGAATGAACACTGAAGCTTTCTTT
CDR3: CASSIGQGVRMNTEAFF

size: many
D: -
J: TRBJ1-2
V: TRBV5-6
DNA: TGTGCCAGCAGCCAAGGGACCTATGGCTACACCTTC
CDR3: CASSQGTYGYTF

size: many
D: -
J: TRBJ2-2
V: TRBV20-1
DNA: TGCAGTGCTAGAGACCCCACCGTAGGGACCACCGGGGAGCTGTTTTTT
CDR3: CSARDPTVGTTGELFF

size: -
D: TRBD2
J: TRBJ2-2
V: TRBV11-2
DNA: TGTGCCAGCAGCTTAGCCCCAGCGGGAGGGCCAAGGGGAACCGGGGAGCTGTTTTTT
CDR3: CASSLAPAGGPRGTGELFF

size: many
D: -
J: TRBJ1-1
V: TRBV29-1
DNA: TGCAGCGTTGCTGGGTTGGGCACTGAAGCTTTCTTT
CDR3: CSVAGLGTEAFF

size: -
D: TRBD2
J: TRBJ2-5
V: TRBV29-1
DNA: TGCAGCGTTGAAGCAGCGGGAGTTATTGAGACCCAGTACTTC
CDR3: CSVEAAGVIETQYF

size: few
D: -
J: TRBJ2-3
V: TRBV11-3
DNA: TGTGCCAGCAGCTTAGATTTGACTACCACAGATACGCAGTATTTT
CDR3: CASSLDLTTTDTQYF

size: many
D: -
J: TRBJ2-6
V: TRBV12-3/TRBV12-4
DNA: TGTGCCAGCAAAGGACAATCCGGGGCCAACGTCCTGACTTTC
CDR3: CASKGQSGANVLTF

size: many
D: -
J: TRBJ1-4
V: TRBV3-1
DNA: TGTGCCAGCAGCTCCCGGGAGGAGGTTGAAAAACTGTTTTTT
CDR3: CASSSREEVEKLFF

size: -
D: TRBD1
J: TRBJ1-3
V: TRBV11-3
DNA: TGTGCCAGCAGCCTGCGGGACAGTCGAAACACCATATATTTT
CDR3: CASSLRDSRNTIYF

size: -
D: -
J: TRBJ2-1
V: TRBV10-3
DNA: TGTGCCATCAGTGACTCAAACCGAGGGGATGAGCAGTTCTTC
CDR3: CAISDSNRGDEQFF

size: many
D: -
J: TRBJ1-2
V: TRBV28
DNA: TGTGCCAGCCAGGAGAATAACTATGGCTACACCTTC
CDR3: CASQENNYGYTF

size: many
D: -
J: TRBJ1-2
V: TRBV6-1
DNA: TGTGCCAGCAGTCCACTAGGATCCGAGGTGGGCTATGGCTACACCTTC
CDR3: CASSPLGSEVGYGYTF

size: few
D: TRBD1
J: TRBJ2-3
V: TRBV6-1
DNA: TGTGCCAGCAGGATACAGGGGGCGGGCACAGATACGCAGTATTTT
CDR3: CASRIQGAGTDTQYF

size: many
D: TRBD2
J: TRBJ2-7
V: TRBV13
DNA: TGTGCCAGCAGCTTATCCGATCGGGACTACCTAGCCTACGAGCAGTACTTC
CDR3: CASSLSDRDYLAYEQYF

size: -
D: TRBD2
J: TRBJ2-5
V: TRBV5-1
DNA: TGCGCCAGCAGCCGGGGGGGGTCTGGGGGACAAGAGACCCAGTACTTC
CDR3: CASSRGGSGGQETQYF

size: -
D: -
J: TRBJ2-7
V: TRBV4-1
DNA: TGCGCCAGCAGCCAAGGCAGGGGGGGGGAGCTCGAGCAGTACTTC
CDR3: CASSQGRGGELEQYF

size: -
D: -
J: TRBJ1-1
V: TRBV6-1
DNA: TGTGCCAGCGGATTGGGGGGGGCGACGGGGAACACTGAAGCTTTCTTT
CDR3: CASGLGGATGNTEAFF

size: -
D: TRBD1
J: TRBJ2-7
V: TRBV5-4
DNA: TGTGCCAGCAGCCAGGGACAGGCTCGCTACGAGCAGTACTTC
CDR3: CASSQGQARYEQYF

size: many
D: TRBD1
J: TRBJ2-7
V: TRBV6-1
DNA: TGTGCCAGCTTTGGGACAGGGGGCTTAAGCTACGAGCAGTACTTC
CDR3: CASFGTGGLSYEQYF

size: -
D: -
J: TRBJ1-5
V: TRBV30
DNA: TGTGCCTGGTCACAAGAGGGGGCCCAGCATTTT
CDR3: CAWSQEGAQHF

size: many
D: -
J: TRBJ2-2
V: TRBV11-2
DNA: TGTGCCAGCAGCTTAGGGTCCCAGAACACCGGGGAGCTGTTTTTT
CDR3: CASSLGSQNTGELFF

size: many
D: -
J: TRBJ1-2
V: TRBV28
DNA: TGTGCCAGCAGTTTATCTGATTTTGGGGGCTACACCTTC
CDR3: CASSLSDFGGYTF